This TCR beta chain originates from a study of T cell responses to AZD1222 COVID-19 vaccine (dated by TCRdb to the early 2020s). Broadly, across the study: Because spike-specific TCR depth and breadth did not differ between the two schedules, AZD1222 recipients who got a second dose at roughly 4 weeks were pooled with those who got a second dose at roughly 12 weeks. Enrollment into the trials was organized by age into subgroups of 18-55, 56-69 and 70-plus years, and those subgroups contained around 150, 28 and 57 TCR-sequenced participants, respectively. A total of just over 230 trial participants underwent TCR sequencing, of whom about 200 had received two doses of AZD1222 and some 26 had received two doses of the MenACWY control vaccine.

This sample's time point label indicates: baseline before first vaccination. Vaccinee samples came from UK trials COV001 and COV002, including a single-blind randomized controlled phase 2/3 trial of AZD1222 (ChAdOx1 nCoV-19) in healthy adults. For TCRbeta chain sequencing, PBMC samples from trial participants were taken at day 0 and at day 28 after the second dose. The CDR3 regions of human TCRbeta chains were analyzed by immunosequencing. The authors' analysis ran thus. TCRs in the repertoires were matched against a reference library of SARS-CoV-2-specific TCRs that had been generated with the MIRA antigen-specificity platform. Breadth meant the fraction of unique TCRs that were SARS-CoV-2-associated, whereas depth meant the fraction of total T cells that were SARS-CoV-2-associated. Using the MIRA data, every spike-specific TCR was mapped to the spike region that the TCR reacted to and assigned to either a CD4 or a CD8 class. Log10-transformed breadth and depth values were compared by one-way ANOVA with Sidak's multiple comparisons tests. This is the immuneACCESS table as TCRdb keeps it, with only in-frame sequences that have V and J called. A part of the clones is gone; compared with another copy, unresolved V genes explain less than half, and the rest is unexplained. That table furnishes V, J and clone size, whereas the DNA furnished D and trimming. This sample holds some 150,000 clones; approximately 88% were observed only once. The top ten constitute about 14% of the sample.

Concerning this clone: The target of this receptor is not known. Per-base qualities were not stored, and no clone one base away is much larger.

Study-wide findings and limitations: Vaccine-associated CD4 TCRs spanned the whole spike protein, with dominant responses in regions 160-218 and 743-854. Reportedly, close to half of the unique spike-specific TCRs recognized epitopes lying outside the regions that are mutated in the B.1.351 and B.1.1.7 variants. After two AZD1222 doses, spike-specific TCR breadth and depth were significantly higher than at day 0 and than in MenACWY recipients. In the small 56-69-year group, the increase in depth fell short of significance, most likely because of low power. Conclusions about previously exposed vaccinees are limited because only a handful of AZD1222 recipients were SARS-CoV-2 seropositive at baseline. No day 14 peak-response samples were available, so repertoires were characterized only after the peak T cell response. Most participants were white British and females outnumbered males, and the authors suggested that clonal diversity may have been underestimated.

V is pared back by 4 bases and J by 3 bases, with 10 bases lying between the germline termini. From the germline V gene (reference sequence), CDR1 is LNHDA and CDR2 is SQIVND. The CDR3, cysteine through phenylalanine, is 14 amino acids long. Just the 42-base CDR3 DNA is kept, in frame starting at base 1. The TCR sequence derives from an adult in good health. The rearranged segments are TRBV19 and TRBJ2-1, and the D gene may be TRBD2, 6 bases matching. The sample here was peripheral blood, taken on day 0 of AZD1222 vaccination. The CDR3 loop reads CASSKRGGYNEQFF. Read as DNA, the sequence is TGTGCCAGTAGTAAGAGGGGAGGCTACAATGAGCAGTTCTTC.